The clone carrying this TCR beta chain has only one observation. The data derive from a study of PD-L1 blockade in urothelial cancer. Time point: peripheral blood 6 weeks after treatment start. Libraries were prepared by immunoSEQ multiplex PCR; TCRdb keeps only in-frame clonotypes and omits some of them. The sample contains approximately 120,000 clones, more than 70% of which appear only once. This TCR came from a man aged 45-65 years with urothelial cancer. Material: PBMCs, obtained around atezolizumab (anti-PD-L1) treatment.

CDR3 nucleotide sequence: TGTGCCAGCAGCCACAGGGACACGGAGACCCAGTACTTC. It yields the protein CASSHRDTETQYF. The rearrangement links TRBV5-4 to TRBJ2-5; possibly TRBD1 for D (6 bases). Germline values: CDR1 SGHNT, CDR2 YYREEE (reference sequence). The CDR3 covers 13 residues. Trimming removed 4 bases from V and 5 bases from J, with 12 bases in between.